This T cell receptor beta chain originates from a study of blood T cell repertoires in COVID-19. The overall study: COVID-19 samples collected from the United States, Italy and Spain covered acute and convalescent phases. T cells, B-cell-depleted T cells, or PBMCs supplied cDNA or gDNA.

The CDR3 sequence is 15 residues long. Germline CDR1 reads MNHEY; CDR2 reads SVGEGT. V was clipped by 2 bases and J by 9 bases; unmatched bases: 4. Followed over time, Seattle patients had been enrolled while infection was active. In the original workflow: Using reference gene primer amplification, nucleated cell counts were estimated. Profiling relied on immunoSEQ multiplex PCR, and the TCRdb table lists in-frame clones only, not all of them. The V and J calls and the clone size are those of that table, but D and trimming were determined from the DNA. This sample has about 170,000 clones, with around four fifths found just once.

This clonotype was obtained from a woman aged 80 or older with COVID-19, enrolled during active disease. Sequencing was carried out using peripheral blood. The genes are TRBV6-2 or TRBV6-3 and TRBJ2-1; TRBD2 matches 13 bases. DNA for the CDR3: TGTGCCAGCAGTTACCGCGGGACTAGCGGGGCTGAGCAGTTCTTC. Translating gives CASSYRGTSGAEQFF.